This entry describes one T cell receptor beta chain. Combination of CD45RO+ cells with CCR7-negative CD45RA+ TemRA cells was used for CD8 memory. The data are from a study of shared clonotypes between healthy human individuals. As for the study in general: Contributing individuals were a couple of females and three males aged 18 to 49.

Sequenced by immunoSEQ multiplex PCR; TCRdb stores in-frame clones only, minus some. The data contain around 690,000 clones, less than 95% of them seen just once; the ten biggest clones take up roughly 36%. From germline, CDR1 is SGHAT and CDR2 FQNNGV. CDR3 size: 16 residues. The V and J ends lost 5 bases and 4 bases respectively, with 20 bases between them. Sequenced material: memory CD8+ T cells from PBMCs. Regarding subset: CD45RO+ cells pooled with CCR7-negative TemRA cells. This TCR came from a man between 18 and 29 years old in good health. Some clones in this sample may be carry-over from other donors' samples. The chain employs TRBV11-2 and TRBJ2-5, with D perhaps TRBD2 (5 bases). The CDR3 region has the DNA TGTGCCAGCAGCCCGCACGAAGCAGGAGGTGGAGAGACCCAGTACTTC. It translates to CASSPHEAGGGETQYF. The full variable domain, with the rest looked up from reference TRBV11-2 and TRBJ2-5, is EAGVAQSPRYKIIEKRQSVAFWCNPISGHATLYWYQQILGQGPKLLIQFQNNGVVDDSQLPKDRFSAERLKGVDSTLKIQPAKLEDSAVYLCASSPHEAGGGETQYFGPGTRLLVL.